One sample yielded the 29 T cell receptor beta chains listed below, sequenced in a study of identical twins. One entry per CDR3 protein results from TCRdb running MiXCR on the 5' RACE reads. This sample carries about 890,000 distinct CDR3 sequences, approximately 13% of them seen once, and the ten largest clones take about 1.5%. This sample was shared with a second study, whose subject was yellow fever vaccine responses in identical twins.

Sequencing was carried out using PBMCs. The receptors stem from a woman aged 18-29 years in good health.

The chain recombines TRBV7-9 with TRBJ2-1, with D perhaps TRBD1 (6 bases). Trimming took off 3 bases at V and 5 bases at J, with 17 bases between the two ends. Looked up from germline, CDR1 is SEHNR and CDR2 is FQNEAQ (reference sequence). The CDR3 is 16 residues long. The chain's CDR3 is CASSFFRQGLDNEQFF. The CDR3 region has the DNA TGTGCCAGCAGCTTTTTTCGGCAGGGGCTCGACAATGAGCAGTTCTTC.

The genes are TRBV5-1 and TRBJ2-1; TRBD2 matches at 9 bases. From germline, CDR1 is SGHRS and CDR2 YFSETQ. The trim removed 10 bases at V and 8 bases at J, leaving 19 bases unmatched. This CDR3 region has 16 residues. For the CDR3, the DNA is TGCGCCGACTCCTCCCGCCCTGGCGGGGGGGCCGATGAGCAGTTCTTC. This sequence encodes CADSSRPGGGADEQFF.

The gene calls are TRBV5-1 and TRBJ2-7; 9 bases agree with TRBD1. The trim removed 7 bases at V and 2 bases at J, leaving 10 bases unmatched. The germline gives CDR1 SGHRS, CDR2 YFSETQ. The CDR3 runs to 15 residues. The CDR3 bases are TGCGCCAGCTCCCCCGAGGGACAGGGTCCCTACGAGCAGTACTTC. Its protein is CASSPEGQGPYEQYF.

This chain joins TRBV29-1 and TRBJ1-5; D not resolved. The CDR3 spans 13 residues. The ends were cut back, 4 bases at V and 0 bases at J, with 7 bases in the middle. In germline, CDR1 is SQVTM, CDR2 ANQGSEA. CDR3 sequence reads: CSVAENSNQPQHF. Written as DNA, the CDR3 is TGCAGCGTTGCAGAAAATAGCAATCAGCCCCAGCATTTT.

The rearrangement uses TRBV25-1 and TRBJ2-3; 7 bases map to TRBD2. The germline V gene encodes CDR1 MGHDK and CDR2 SYGVNS. The CDR3 is 16 amino acids. V lost 2 bases and J lost 2; bases outside the gene matches: 7. The CDR3 region has the DNA TGTGCCAGCAGTGAAAACCCGGGAGGTCTCACAGATACGCAGTATTTT. It yields the protein CASSENPGGLTDTQYF.

The chain is built from TRBV11-2 and TRBJ2-1; 8 positions match TRBD1. V shed 1 base and J 3 bases; nucleotides not matched to a gene: 14. This CDR3 has 19 residues. The V gene's germline CDR1 is SGHAT and CDR2 FQNNGV. Here the CDR3 reads CASSLVHHSGTGNYNEQFF. As DNA, the CDR3 is TGTGCCAGCAGCTTAGTCCATCATTCCGGGACAGGAAACTACAATGAGCAGTTCTTC. The whole variable domain, filled in from reference TRBV11-2 and TRBJ2-1, reads EAGVAQSPRYKIIEKRQSVAFWCNPISGHATLYWYQQILGQGPKLLIQFQNNGVVDDSQLPKDRFSAERLKGVDSTLKIQPAKLEDSAVYLCASSLVHHSGTGNYNEQFFGPGTRLTVL.

There are a few counts of this clonotype. In DNA, the CDR3 is TGTGCCAGCCGGGACAGGGTACTCAACACCATATATTTT. Amino acid sequence: CASRDRVLNTIYF. This chain uses TRBV7-9 with TRBJ1-3; 9 bases are a match to TRBD1. The CDR3 loop spans 13 amino acids. Germline CDR1 SEHNR, CDR2 FQNEAQ (reference sequence). The V segment lost 8 bases and the J segment 7 bases; nucleotides outside the gene matches: 6.

This chain connects TRBV18 to TRBJ2-5; D remains unclear. Germline V lookup: CDR1 KGHSH, CDR2 LQKENI. V dropped 3 bases and J dropped 4 bases, with 3 bases sitting between them. The CDR3 covers 11 residues. In DNA form, the CDR3 reads TGTGCCAGCTCACCGGCAGAGACCCAGTACTTC. Translating it yields CASSPAETQYF.

This clonotype came up many times. This chain connects TRBV3-1 to TRBJ1-3, with TRBD1 as a possible D gene (5 bases). The CDR3 covers 15 residues. The V end was cut by 7 bases, the J end by 5 bases, with 18 bases between. Germline CDR1 is LGHDT and CDR2 is YNNKEL (reference sequence). CDR3: CASTSGAERRNTIYF. The CDR3, as DNA: TGTGCCAGCACCAGTGGGGCCGAGAGGAGAAACACCATATATTTT.

Concerning this clonotype itself: A junction end diverges from the germline sequence, so it may reflect a read error. This chain uses TRBV18 with TRBJ2-3; 8 positions agree with TRBD2. The CDR3 has 16 residues. CDR1 and CDR2 (germline): KGHSH, LQKENI. The CDR3, as DNA: TGTGCCAGCTCACCACCGAGCGGGGGACACACAGGTACGCAGTATTTT. This gives the protein CASSPPSGGHTGTQYF.

The gene calls are TRBV18 and TRBJ1-4; 7 bases agree with TRBD1. Germline loops: CDR1 KGHSH, CDR2 LQKENI. The V segment lost 1 base and the J segment 3 bases; nucleotides outside the gene matches: 2. The CDR3 spans 15 residues. CDR3: CASSPQGASNEKLFF. The CDR3 coding sequence is TGTGCCAGCTCACCACAGGGGGCCTCTAATGAAAAACTGTTTTTT.

The J gene is TRBJ2-2, the V gene TRBV12-3 or TRBV12-4, with 11 bases lining up with TRBD2. The CDR3 totals 17 residues. V shed 3 bases and J 7 bases; nucleotides not matched to a gene: 10. The CDR3 loop is CASSFGLLAGADGELFF. The CDR3 DNA reads TGTGCCAGCAGTTTCGGCCTACTAGCGGGAGCGGACGGGGAGCTGTTTTTT.

This chain joins TRBV5-1 and TRBJ1-4; D perhaps matches TRBD1 (5 bases). Trimming left V 4 bases short and J 8 bases short, with 18 bases between. CDR3 length equals 15 residues. The V gene's germline CDR1 is SGHRS and CDR2 YFSETQ. CDR3 DNA sequence: TGCGCCAGCAGCCTGGTTGGGGCCTCGGGGGAAAAACTGTTTTTT. Translation gives CASSLVGASGEKLFF.

The chain employs TRBV28 and TRBJ2-6; 12 bases match TRBD1. The ends lost 4 bases at V and 0 bases at J; junction bases unmatched: 7. The CDR3 is made up of 19 amino acids. From germline, CDR1 is MDHEN and CDR2 SYDVKM. DNA for the CDR3: TGTGCCAGCAGTTCGATCCGGGACAGGGGGCTCTCTGGGGCCAACGTCCTGACTTTC. This codes for CASSSIRDRGLSGANVLTF.

The V call is TRBV2, the J call TRBJ2-3; 7 bases agree with TRBD1. The CDR3 contains 19 residues. V dropped 5 bases and J dropped 0; count of bases not matched to a gene: 17. In germline, CDR1 is SNHLY, CDR2 FYNNEI. The CDR3 nucleotides read TGTGCCAGCAGTCCCAAGACGCCGACAGGGCACAGGAGCACAGATACGCAGTATTTT. Its protein product is CASSPKTPTGHRSTDTQYF.

The V call is TRBV10-1, the J call TRBJ2-7; D may be TRBD2 (5 bases). V lost 2 bases, J lost 1 base, and 21 bases lay in between. The germline V gene encodes CDR1 WNHNN and CDR2 SYGVQD (reference sequence). The CDR3 totals 18 residues. The CDR3 protein is CASSETAKIVLGSYEQYV. CDR3 coding DNA: TGCGCCAGCAGTGAGACGGCCAAGATAGTACTAGGTTCCTACGAGCAGTACGTC.

The V gene is TRBV12-3 or TRBV12-4, the J gene TRBJ1-6; tentative D call: TRBD1 (6 bases). V lost 5 bases and J lost 2, with 10 bases in between. The CDR3 is 15 residues long. The CDR3 loop reads CASSETGPYNSPLHF. CDR3 nucleotide sequence: TGTGCCAGCAGTGAAACAGGGCCCTATAATTCACCCCTCCACTTT.

The chain is built from TRBV5-1 and TRBJ2-6; D is unresolved. The CDR3 runs 14 residues. The germline V and J ends were trimmed by 6 bases and 2 bases, with 9 bases remaining between them. Germline V gene sequence: CDR1 SGHRS, CDR2 YFSETQ. The DNA for the CDR3 is TGCGCCAGCAACAACCTTCCTGGGGCCAACGTCCTGACTTTC. The encoded protein is CASNNLPGANVLTF.

The chain recombines TRBV27 with TRBJ2-2, with 9 positions matching TRBD1. V lost 8 bases, J lost 8 bases, and 12 bases stayed unmatched. CDR1 MNHEY and CDR2 SMNVEV come from the germline V gene (reference sequence). The CDR3 is 15 residues long. This CDR3 reads CASAVWTGETGELFF. The CDR3 DNA is TGTGCCAGCGCAGTCTGGACAGGGGAGACGGGGGAGCTGTTTTTT.

This clonotype was detected ten times or more. The rearrangement uses TRBV29-1 and TRBJ2-5, with D uncertain. Germline assignment: CDR1 SQVTM and CDR2 ANQGSEA. Deletions cut 4 bases from V and 5 bases from J, with 14 bases between. The CDR3 covers 13 residues. CDR3 bases: TGCAGCGTTGCCCGAGGACCTGGGGAGACCCAGTACTTC. It encodes CSVARGPGETQYF. Full variable domain (rest looked up from reference TRBV29-1 and TRBJ2-5): SAVISQKPSRDICQRGTSLTIQCQVDSQVTMMFWYRQQPGQSLTLIATANQGSEATYESGFVIDKFPISRPNLTFSTLTVSNMSPEDSSIYLCSVARGPGETQYFGPGTRLLVL.

This clonotype was counted ten times or more. The V and J genes are TRBV6-4 and TRBJ2-1; a weak D match, TRBD2 (6 bases). This CDR3 contains 14 residues. In germline, CDR1 is MRHNA, CDR2 SNTAGT. The V end lost 2 bases, the J end lost 9 bases, and 14 bases lay between the germline ends. CDR3 coding DNA: TGTGCCAGCAGTGACGGTATCGGGACTGGTGAGCAGTTCTTC. This gives the protein CASSDGIGTGEQFF.

This clonotype was observed many times. The chain combines TRBV12-3 or TRBV12-4 with TRBJ2-1; the D call may be TRBD1 or TRBD2 (5 bases each). V dropped 8 bases and J dropped 8 bases, with 16 bases sitting between them. The CDR3 is made up of 13 amino acids. In DNA, the CDR3 is TGTGCCAGCGTCCCTGGGGCCGGGGATGAGCAGTTCTTC. Its protein product is CASVPGAGDEQFF.

This clonotype is a singleton in its sample. The gene calls are TRBV20-1 and TRBJ2-1; TRBD1 matches 8 bases. The ends lost 3 bases at V and 6 bases at J; junction bases unmatched: 22. Germline CDR1 reads DFQATT; CDR2 reads SNEGSKA (reference sequence). This CDR3 is built from 19 residues. CDR3 bases: TGCAGTGCTAGGGTCGCCGGGACAGGCATATTACGGAGGGGCAATGAGCAGTTCTTC. This encodes CSARVAGTGILRRGNEQFF.

The table lists this clonotype with a few counts. The DNA of the CDR3 is TGTGCCAGCAGGGGGGGGGAGAATTCACCCCTCCACTTT. It codes for CASRGGENSPLHF. The chain links TRBV12-3 or TRBV12-4 to TRBJ1-6, with D possibly TRBD1 on 5 matching bases. This CDR3 has 13 residues. Trimming stripped 6 bases from V and 7 bases from J, with 10 bases between.

There are a few counts of this clonotype. This chain connects TRBV3-1 to TRBJ2-2, with D unresolved. This CDR3 has 14 amino acids. The V end was cut by 2 bases, the J end by 3 bases, with 7 bases between. CDR1 LGHDT and CDR2 YNNKEL come from the germline V gene (reference sequence). The CDR3 coding sequence is TGTGCCAGCAGCCAATCACTCCACACCGGGGAGCTGTTTTTT. This codes for CASSQSLHTGELFF.

This clonotype has only a few counts. The V gene is TRBV2, the J gene TRBJ2-7; possibly TRBD1 for D (6 bases). The CDR3 totals 13 residues. The germline CDR1 and CDR2 sequences are SNHLY and FYNNEI. Trimming stripped 7 bases from V and 6 bases from J, with 16 bases between. The CDR3 nucleotides are TGTGCCAGCAAACGACAGGACCTAGCCGAGCAGTACTTC. The encoded protein is CASKRQDLAEQYF. The entire variable domain, with the rest obtained from reference TRBV2 and TRBJ2-7, is as follows: EPEVTQTPSHQVTQMGQEVILRCVPISNHLYFYWYRQILGQKVEFLVSFYNNEISEKSEIFDDQFSVERPDGSNFTLKIRSTKLEDSAMYFCASKRQDLAEQYFGPGTRLTVT.

The gene calls are TRBV4-2 and TRBJ2-3, with 8 bases that match TRBD2. This CDR3 has 21 residues. Looked up from germline, CDR1 is LGHNA and CDR2 is YNFKEQ. Unmatched junction bases numbered 26, after V lost 5 bases and J lost 4 bases. This CDR3 reads CASSEIGTRRGPARGADTQYF. As DNA, the CDR3 is TGTGCCAGCAGCGAAATCGGGACTAGGAGGGGCCCGGCGAGAGGGGCAGATACGCAGTATTTT.

V is TRBV7-2 and J is TRBJ1-1; the D gene is possibly TRBD1 (6 bases). Germline CDR1 and CDR2: SGHTA and FQGNSA. V lost 5 bases and J 1 base, leaving 14 bases between the germline ends. CDR3 length: 15 amino acids. CDR3 nucleotides: TGTGCCAGCAGCCCTCAACCGGGACAGAACACTGAAGCTTTCTTT. Its protein is CASSPQPGQNTEAFF.

The table lists this clonotype with a few counts. This sequence joins TRBV11-2 and TRBJ2-5; possibly TRBD1 for D (5 bases). Trimming left V 2 bases short and J 4 bases short, with 14 bases between. Per the germline V gene, CDR1 is SGHAT and CDR2 is FQNNGV. CDR3 length equals 15 residues. In DNA, the CDR3 is TGTGCCAGCAGCTTAAGAGGACAAGTAGTAGAGACCCAGTACTTC. It specifies CASSLRGQVVETQYF. The full variable domain, its missing parts supplied by reference TRBV11-2 and TRBJ2-5, is EAGVAQSPRYKIIEKRQSVAFWCNPISGHATLYWYQQILGQGPKLLIQFQNNGVVDDSQLPKDRFSAERLKGVDSTLKIQPAKLEDSAVYLCASSLRGQVVETQYFGPGTRLLVL.